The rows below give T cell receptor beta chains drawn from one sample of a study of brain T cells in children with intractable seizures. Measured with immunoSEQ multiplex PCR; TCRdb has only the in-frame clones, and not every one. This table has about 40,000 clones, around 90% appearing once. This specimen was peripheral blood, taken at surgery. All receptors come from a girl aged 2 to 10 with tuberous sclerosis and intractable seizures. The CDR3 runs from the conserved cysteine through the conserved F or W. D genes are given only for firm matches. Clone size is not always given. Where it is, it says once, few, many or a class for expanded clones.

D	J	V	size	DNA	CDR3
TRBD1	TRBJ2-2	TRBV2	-	TGTGCCAGCAGTGCCGGACAGGGGAACACCGGGGAGCTGTTTTTT	CASSAGQGNTGELFF
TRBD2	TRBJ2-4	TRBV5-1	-	TGCGCCAGCAGCCCCGAAGCGGGGGGGGTAAAAAACATTCAGTACTTC	CASSPEAGGVKNIQYF
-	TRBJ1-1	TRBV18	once	TGTGCCAGCTCACCCCCAGGGCACACTGAAGCTTTCTTT	CASSPPGHTEAFF
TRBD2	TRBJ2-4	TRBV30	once	TGTGCCTGGAGCGCGAAACTAGCGGTCAAAAACATTCAGTACTTC	CAWSAKLAVKNIQYF
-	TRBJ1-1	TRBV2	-	TGTGCCAGCAGTTTCAGGGCTCCCACTGAAGCTTTCTTT	CASSFRAPTEAFF
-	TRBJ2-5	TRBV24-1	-	TGTGCCACCAGTGACCTGGGAATTAGCGGTACCCAAGAGACCCAGTACTTC	CATSDLGISGTQETQYF
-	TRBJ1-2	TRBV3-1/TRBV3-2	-	TGTGCCAGCAGCCTACTATACGACAGGAGATATGGCTACACCTTC	CASSLLYDRRYGYTF
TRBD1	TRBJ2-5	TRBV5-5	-	TGTGCCAGCAGTACGGGACAGCCCCAAGAGACCCAGTACTTC	CASSTGQPQETQYF
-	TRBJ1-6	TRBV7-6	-	TGTGCCAGCAGCTTAGTCCCGGGAGGGAGGGGCGGTAGCTCCTATAATTCACCCCTCCACTTT	CASSLVPGGRGGSSYNSPLHF
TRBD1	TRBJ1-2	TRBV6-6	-	TGTGCCAGCACCCAGGGGGCTTATGGCTACACCTTC	CASTQGAYGYTF
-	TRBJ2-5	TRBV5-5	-	TGTGCCAGCAGCTTAATGGGGGCGGTTGGGACCCAGTACTTC	CASSLMGAVGTQYF
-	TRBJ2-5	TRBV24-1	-	TGTGCCACCAGTGATTTCGGCAGGGGGGAAGAGACCCAGTACTTC	CATSDFGRGEETQYF
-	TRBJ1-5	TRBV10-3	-	TGTGCCATCAGTGACGGGGGGCTCAATCAGCCCCAGCATTTT	CAISDGGLNQPQHF
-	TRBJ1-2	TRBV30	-	TGTGCCTGGAGTCCCGCCGGGGGAGGCTACACCTTC	CAWSPAGGGYTF
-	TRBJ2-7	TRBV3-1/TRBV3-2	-	TGTGCCAGCAGCCAAGTCTGGGGGCCTGACGAGCAGTACTTC	CASSQVWGPDEQYF
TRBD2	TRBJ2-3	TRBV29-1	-	TGCAGCGTTGCGGGGGGAGTTGGTACAGATACGCAGTATTTT	CSVAGGVGTDTQYF
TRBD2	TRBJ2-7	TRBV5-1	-	TGCGCCAGCAGCTTCCCGGCAGCGGGGGGGCCCCACGAGCAGTACTTC	CASSFPAAGGPHEQYF
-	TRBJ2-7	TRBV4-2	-	TGTGCCAGCAGCCAAGGTGGCGGCTCCTACGAGCAGTACTTC	CASSQGGGSYEQYF
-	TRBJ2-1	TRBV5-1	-	TGCGCCAGCAGCTTGGCCTACATCTACAATGAGCAGTTCTTC	CASSLAYIYNEQFF
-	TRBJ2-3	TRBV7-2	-	TGTGCCAGCAGCCCCCGGACGTCTAGCACAGATACGCAGTATTTT	CASSPRTSSTDTQYF
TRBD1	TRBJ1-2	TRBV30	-	TGTGCCTCCGGGACAGCTAACTATGGCTACACCTTC	CASGTANYGYTF
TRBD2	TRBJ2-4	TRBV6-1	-	TGTGCCAGCAGTGAAGGGGGGGGAGCCAAAAACATTCAGTACTTC	CASSEGGGAKNIQYF
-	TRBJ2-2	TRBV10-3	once	TGTGCCATCAGTCATCCCCAACGCCGGCAGAACACCGGGGAGCTGTTTTTT	CAISHPQRRQNTGELFF
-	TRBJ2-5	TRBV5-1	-	TGCGCCAGCAGCGACACCTTCAGGGAGGAGACCCAGTACTTC	CASSDTFREETQYF
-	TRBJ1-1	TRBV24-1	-	TGTGCCACCAGGGGGACGGGGAACACTGAAGCTTTCTTT	CATRGTGNTEAFF
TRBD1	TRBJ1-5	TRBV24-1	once	TGTGCCACCAGTGACGGACAGGTAGGGCAGCCCCAGCATTTT	CATSDGQVGQPQHF
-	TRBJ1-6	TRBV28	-	TGTGCCAGCAGCCCCCAGGGCTCCTATAATTCACCCCTCCACTTT	CASSPQGSYNSPLHF
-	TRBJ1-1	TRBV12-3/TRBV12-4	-	TGTGCCAGCAGAGGGGGCACTGAAGCTTTCTTT	CASRGGTEAFF
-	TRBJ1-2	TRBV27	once	TGTGCCAGCAGGTGGGCCCGGGGCAATGGCTACACCTTC	CASRWARGNGYTF
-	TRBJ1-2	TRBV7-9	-	TGTGCCAGCAGCTTCACGGGCTATGGCTACACCTTC	CASSFTGYGYTF
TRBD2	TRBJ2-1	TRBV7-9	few	TGTGCCAGCAGCCCGAAGAGACTAGCGGGGGGGCGTAATGAGCAGTTCTTC	CASSPKRLAGGRNEQFF
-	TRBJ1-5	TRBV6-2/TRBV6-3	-	TGTGCCAGCAGCCCCAGGTCAGCATCCCTCCATGGGTCCAATCAGCCCCAGCATTTT	CASSPRSASLHGSNQPQHF
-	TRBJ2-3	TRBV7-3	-	TGTGCCAGCAGCTTAAGTGGGGATACGCAGTATTTT	CASSLSGDTQYF
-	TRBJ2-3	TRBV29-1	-	TGCAGCGTTCTAAGGGGGTTTACAGATACGCAGTATTTT	CSVLRGFTDTQYF
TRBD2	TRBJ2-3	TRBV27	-	TGTGCCAGCAGCACTACCGGGACTAGCGTGCTACTTGATACGCAGTATTTT	CASSTTGTSVLLDTQYF
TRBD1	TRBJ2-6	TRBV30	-	TGTGCCTGGAGGGACAGGGGTTGGTCTGGGGCCAACGTCCTGACTTTC	CAWRDRGWSGANVLTF
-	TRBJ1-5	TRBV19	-	TGTGCCAGTAGTACTCGGGGTCGCAATCAGCCCCAGCATTTT	CASSTRGRNQPQHF
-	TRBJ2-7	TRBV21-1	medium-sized	TGTGCCAGCAGCAAAGGACAGGGACCCTACGAGCAGTACTTC	CASSKGQGPYEQYF
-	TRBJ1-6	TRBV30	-	TGTGCCTGGGCTAATAATTCACCCCTCCACTTT	CAWANNSPLHF
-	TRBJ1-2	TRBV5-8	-	TGTGCCAGCAGACTGACACCAACAGGGATCTATGGCTACACCTTC	CASRLTPTGIYGYTF